These 21 T cell receptor beta chains were sequenced from one sample in a study of blood T cell repertoires in COVID-19. Only in-frame clones appear in the TCRdb table, and some are missing; sequencing was by immunoSEQ multiplex PCR. The sample includes more than 110,000 clones, roughly 89% seen only once; the top ten take roughly 4%. What was sequenced was peripheral blood. All receptors come from a woman aged 40 to 50 with acute or convalescent COVID-19.

The chain carries TRBV30 and TRBJ1-1; TRBD1 is a possible D gene (6 bases). The V end lost 5 bases, the J end lost 1 base, and 8 bases lay between the germline ends. Germline V gene lookup returns CDR1 GTSNPN and CDR2 SVGIG (reference sequence). This CDR3 is 12 amino acids long. The CDR3 here is CAWWTENTEAFF. The CDR3 DNA reads as TGTGCCTGGTGGACAGAGAACACTGAAGCTTTCTTT.

Written as DNA, the CDR3 is TGCAGTGCGAGTGCTTTGACTAGCTCCGGCTACGAGCAGTACTTC. It is translated as CSASALTSSGYEQYF. The chain joins TRBV20-1 to TRBJ2-7; TRBD2 matches 7 bases. The V segment lost 6 bases and the J segment 3 bases; nucleotides outside the gene matches: 14. The CDR3 runs 15 residues. Germline values: CDR1 DFQATT, CDR2 SNEGSKA (reference sequence).

The genes are TRBV9 and TRBJ2-1; 10 nucleotides match TRBD2. The CDR3 extends over 14 amino acids. Unmatched junction bases numbered 6, after V lost 6 bases and J lost 6 bases. Germline values: CDR1 SGDLS, CDR2 YYNGEE. The CDR3 loop is CASTLAGGLNEQFF. The CDR3 nucleotides read TGTGCCAGCACGTTAGCGGGAGGTCTCAATGAGCAGTTCTTC.

V usage is TRBV5-1 and J usage is TRBJ2-6, with TRBD2 matching 7 bases. The J segment lost 2 bases and the V segment lost 4 bases, leaving 3 bases of the junction unmatched. The CDR3 is 15 amino acids. The germline V gene has CDR1 SGHRS and CDR2 YFSETQ. CDR3 sequence (DNA): TGCGCCAGCAGCCTCGCGGGAGCTGGGGCCAACGTCCTGACTTTC. This codes for CASSLAGAGANVLTF.

The gene calls are TRBV30 and TRBJ2-3; D perhaps matches TRBD1 (6 bases). V was shortened by 8 bases and J by 1 base, with 16 bases between the two germline ends. This CDR3 has 14 amino acids. CDR1 is GTSNPN, CDR2 SVGIG, per germline (reference sequence). The DNA of the CDR3 is TGTGCCCAACAGGGCGGGCAGGGCACAGATACGCAGTATTTT. Translation gives CAQQGGQGTDTQYF.

This chain uses TRBV30 with TRBJ2-2; TRBD2 aligns across 9 bases. The CDR3 is made up of 14 amino acids. From germline, CDR1 is GTSNPN and CDR2 SVGIG (reference sequence). The V gene end was trimmed by 3 bases and the J gene end by 6 bases; junction bases not matched to a gene: 5. The CDR3 nucleotides are TGTGCCTGGAGCGCGGGGGGGTACGCCGGGGAGCTGTTTTTT. This codes for CAWSAGGYAGELFF.

This chain joins TRBV9 and TRBJ1-2; 7 bases map to TRBD1. This CDR3 has 13 residues. Germline CDR1 is SGDLS and CDR2 is YYNGEE. Trimming removed 5 bases from V and 5 bases from J; junction bases left unmatched: 6. CDR3 sequence (DNA): TGTGCCAGCAGTACCGGGACAGCATATGGCTACACCTTC. Its translation is CASSTGTAYGYTF. The full variable domain, its missing parts supplied by reference TRBV9 and TRBJ1-2, is DSGVTQTPKHLITATGQRVTLRCSPRSGDLSVYWYQQSLDQGLQFLIQYYNGEERAKGNILERFSAQQFPDLHSELNLSSLELGDSALYFCASSTGTAYGYTFGSGTRLTVV.

The rearrangement links TRBV4-1 to TRBJ2-1; 14 bases map to TRBD2. The CDR3 has 17 amino acids. Losses at the gene ends were 3 bases for V and 7 bases for J; bases not matched to a gene: 8. Germline V gene data show CDR1 as MGHRA and CDR2 as YSYEKL. The CDR3 sequence: CASSQPRLAGGLNEQFF. In DNA form, the CDR3 reads TGCGCCAGCAGCCAGCCCCGACTAGCGGGGGGGCTAAATGAGCAGTTCTTC.

The rearrangement links TRBV3-1 (or the pseudogene TRBV3-2) to TRBJ2-1; D not certain. The CDR3 extends over 11 amino acids. CDR1 is LGHDT and CDR2 is YNNKEL in the germline V gene (reference sequence). The V end lost 1 base, the J end lost 7 bases, and 2 bases lay between the germline ends. CDR3: CASSQANEQFF. The CDR3 nucleotides are TGTGCCAGCAGCCAAGCTAATGAGCAGTTCTTC.

CDR3: CASSEGTFPDGYTF. Written as DNA, the CDR3 is TGTGCCAGCAGTGAAGGGACATTCCCGGATGGCTACACCTTC. This rearrangement joins TRBV6-1 to TRBJ1-2, with TRBD1 as a possible D gene (5 bases). Per the germline V gene, CDR1 is MNHNS and CDR2 is SASEGT. V gave up 1 base and J gave up 6 bases, with 12 bases separating them. This CDR3 region has 14 residues.

The V and J genes are TRBV27 and TRBJ2-1; 9 bases are shared with TRBD2. The germline V gene encodes CDR1 MNHEY and CDR2 SMNVEV (reference sequence). J gave up 8 bases and V 6 bases, and 11 bases lay outside the gene matches. The length of the CDR3 is 15 residues. In DNA form, the CDR3 reads TGTGCCAGCAGCTCGGGCGGGAGGGCCGTCGATGAGCAGTTCTTC. This sequence encodes CASSSGGRAVDEQFF.

The chain carries TRBV7-2 and TRBJ2-5, with TRBD2 as a possible D gene (7 bases). Looked up from germline, CDR1 is SGHTA and CDR2 is FQGNSA. V was shortened by 6 bases and J by 0 bases, with 14 bases between the two germline ends. The CDR3 is 15 amino acids. The CDR3 here is CASRAGGPYQETQYF. CDR3 nucleotide sequence: TGTGCCAGCAGGGCCGGGGGGCCCTACCAAGAGACCCAGTACTTC.

The chain links TRBV3-1 (or the pseudogene TRBV3-2) to TRBJ1-5; D call uncertain. The V and J ends lost 2 bases and 3 bases respectively, with 8 bases between them. This CDR3 has 14 amino acids. Germline CDR1 and CDR2: LGHDT and YNNKEL (reference sequence). CDR3 loop: CASSQNPHNQPQHF. The CDR3 DNA reads TGTGCCAGCAGCCAAAATCCCCACAATCAGCCCCAGCATTTT.

The chain employs TRBV6-6 and TRBJ2-7, with 12 bases matching TRBD2. Trimming took 9 bases from V and 6 from J; bases not matched to a gene: 3. CDR1 is MNHNY and CDR2 is SVGAGI in the germline V gene (reference sequence). This CDR3 comprises 12 residues. In DNA form, the CDR3 reads TGTGCCAGTGGACTAGCGGGATCCGAGCAGTACTTC. This codes for CASGLAGSEQYF.

The chain combines TRBV7-9 with TRBJ2-3; D gene ambiguous. Germline assignment: CDR1 SEHNR and CDR2 FQNEAQ (reference sequence). The CDR3 spans 13 residues. V lost 3 bases and J lost 2, with 6 bases in between. CDR3 nucleotides: TGTGCCAGCAGCTTTTCAGACACAGATACGCAGTATTTT. It codes for CASSFSDTDTQYF.

This chain uses TRBV6-5 with TRBJ2-4, with no clear D. Trimming shortened V by 6 bases and J by 1 base, and 10 bases separated the two germline ends. The CDR3 spans 14 residues. Germline loops: CDR1 MNHEY, CDR2 SVGAGI. CDR3 bases: TGTGCCAGCAGCCTGGGCCGGGCCAAAAACATTCAGTACTTC. As protein: CASSLGRAKNIQYF.

The chain employs TRBV6-2 or TRBV6-3 and TRBJ1-1, with D possibly matching TRBD1 (5 bases). Per the germline V gene, CDR1 is MNHEY and CDR2 is SVGEGT. Trimming pared 2 bases from V and 5 bases from J, leaving 12 bases between. The CDR3 is made up of 14 amino acids. In DNA form, the CDR3 reads TGTGCCAGCAGTTACAGTAGGGGACTTACTGAAGCTTTCTTT. It specifies CASSYSRGLTEAFF.

V and J are TRBV19 and TRBJ2-7, with 8 bases aligning to TRBD1. V dropped 6 bases and J dropped 2; count of bases not matched to a gene: 6. The CDR3 sequence is 14 residues long. Germline V CDR1 and CDR2: LNHDA, SQIVND (reference sequence). The CDR3 here is CASSLQGVAYEQYF. CDR3 bases: TGTGCCAGTAGCTTACAGGGGGTTGCCTACGAGCAGTACTTC.

This chain links TRBV7-6 with TRBJ2-6; 7 nucleotides match TRBD2. With V trimmed by 5 bases and J by 2 bases, 9 bases remained unmatched. Germline V gene lookup returns CDR1 SGHVS and CDR2 FNYEAQ. The CDR3 is 17 residues long. The CDR3 is CASSPIGGFTGANVLTF. CDR3 coding DNA: TGTGCCAGCAGCCCGATCGGGGGGTTCACTGGGGCCAACGTCCTGACTTTC.

Concerning this clone itself: The junction does not match germline at one end; this may be a read error. As DNA, the CDR3 is TGTGTCAGCAGCCAAGAGGCGGCGGGAGGGGCCTACAATGAGCAGTTCTTC. Its translation is CVSSQEAAGGAYNEQFF. The gene calls are TRBV4-2 and TRBJ2-1; 9 bases are a match to TRBD2. The CDR3 loop spans 17 amino acids. The germline V gene has CDR1 LGHNA and CDR2 YNFKEQ.

This clone came up once. The chain has TRBV4-1 and TRBJ2-7; TRBD2 matches at 9 bases. This CDR3 is 17 amino acids long. Germline trimming cut 2 bases from V and 2 bases from J; bases unmatched to any gene: 10. Germline CDR1 reads MGHRA; CDR2 reads YSYEKL. CDR3 sequence reads: CASSQPPGRGGTYEQYF. The CDR3 region has the DNA TGCGCCAGCAGCCAACCCCCCGGGCGGGGGGGAACCTACGAGCAGTACTTC.